This TCR beta chain came from a study of T cell repertoires in cytomegalovirus infection. Study-level background: It was the public TCR beta signatures that indicated both CMV infection and matching HLA type.

Notes on the study in general: HLA-C-restricted CMV clonotypes gave the most frequent clonotype in two of eight donors. Of the TCR beta families, the public ones yielded a cumulative frequency that identified carriers of CMV plus the relevant HLA.

On this clonotype: What it binds is unknown.

The CDR3 has 16 amino acids. Looked up from germline, CDR1 is SGHVS and CDR2 is FNYEAQ. The trim removed 5 bases at V and 0 bases at J, leaving 3 bases unmatched. TCRdb used MiXCR to reprocess the reads, holding one entry per CDR3 protein. The table includes around 300,000 distinct CDR3 sequences, roughly 9.5% detected once. The chain carries TRBV7-6 and TRBJ2-3, with TRBD2 matching 12 bases. The source of this sequence is a human donor in good health (CMV status not recorded). Some clones in this sample may be carry-over from other donors' samples. The sequencing input was PBMCs. The CDR3 DNA is TGTGCCAGCAGCCCCGGGACTAGCGGGAGCACAGATACGCAGTATTTT. It specifies CASSPGTSGSTDTQYF.